This T cell receptor (beta chain) emerged from a study of blood T cells in healthy people across ages (dated by TCRdb to between 2014 and 2017). Looking at the study overall: In model experiments, template switching captured about one uniquely barcoded TCR beta cDNA molecule for every two T cells. To avoid experimental bias, donors of different ages were spread randomly across the sequencing lanes. To track age-related changes in TCR beta repertoire diversity, the study relied on deep sequencing normalized with unique cDNA molecular identifiers. The donors were divided into four age groups: young (average roughly 15 years), middle-aged (about 40), aged (approximately 62) and long-lived (82). For two donors (one aged 18 to 29 and one aged 80 or older), the study analyzed two additional independent replicas of 1 million unique cDNA reads from the same blood draw.

The CDR3 runs 13 amino acids, cysteine and phenylalanine included. The DNA shown is the 39-base CDR3, in frame from base 1. V is shortened by 1 base, J by 6 bases, and the region joining them spans 7 bases. CDR1 is given as SGHTA and CDR2 as FQGNSA, both from the germline V gene. The 39 donors, aged about 6 to 100 years, were systemically healthy Caucasian individuals from Russia. Each donor gave 9 to 10 milliliters of peripheral blood, collected into EDTA-treated Vacutainer tubes. Ficoll-Paque density-gradient centrifugation was used to isolate PBMCs, with at least 6.5 million per sample. Total RNA, at least 6 micrograms per sample, was extracted from PBMCs with Trizol reagent. The percentages of naive CD45RAhigh/CD27high T cells were determined by flow cytometry on a PBMC aliquot from every donor. Study-wide findings and limitations: Because donor CMV infection status was unknown, age-related changes in expanded clonotypes were potentially confounded. Estimates of total diversity based on one million sequenced T cells were considered lower bounds and underestimates. As age increased, observed TCR beta diversity per million T cells dropped in a roughly linear way, and a significant reduction was already evident by age around 41. There was a strong correlation between observed TCR beta diversity and the percentage of naive T cells measured by flow cytometry. Conclusive comparison of naive and antigen-experienced compartments was prevented by the profiling of bulk unsorted PBMCs. Compared with the aged group, the long-lived group had more naive CD4+ T cells, fewer expanded clones and increased TCR diversity, a pattern suggesting age selection.

This clonotype came up a few times. What this receptor recognizes is not known. No base qualities exist here, and no much larger clone lies one base off it. Libraries came from 5' RACE. A second PCR of roughly 6 to 12 cycles was run with a J-beta primer mix and a sample-barcoded 5' primer. A template-switch 5' adaptor carrying 12 random nucleotides introduced a unique molecular identifier onto each TCR beta cDNA molecule. At least 3 million CDR3-containing paired-end reads were obtained from each sample. First-strand cDNA synthesis was performed from all RNA using the Mint cDNA synthesis kit, with priming by a TRBC-specific oligonucleotide. Following uracil-DNA glycosylase treatment, all cDNA underwent a first 18-cycle PCR with the universal primers M1SS and BC2_uni_R. Per the source publication's procedure: Normalization of each sample was performed by random selection of 1 million high-quality reads, each carrying a distinct molecular identifier. Reads with shared molecular identifiers were discarded instead of being binned into consensus sequences. MiTCR, with a Q25 quality threshold and the strictest error-elimination algorithm, was used for CDR3 identification, clonotype clustering and error correction. A nonparametric unseen species model using Euler transformation provided a lower-bound estimate of total TCR beta diversity. Through fastp at Q25 and MiXCR, TCRdb rebuilt clones from the public reads, retaining in-frame beta chains. Every distinct CDR3 protein forms one entry, paired with its most common genes and DNA. It is TCRdb's table, rather than the study itself, that gives the V and J calls and clone size. This sample comprises over 1,500,000 distinct CDR3 sequences, 30% to 40% of them detected only once. The ten largest make up roughly 23% of the sample.

The TCR was taken from a human donor in good health. Recombination linked TRBV7-2 to TRBJ1-5; TRBD1 might be the D gene, on 5 matching bases. The sequenced sample was blood. The sequenced DNA: TGTGCCAGCAGCTTAGTGCAGGGTCAGCCCCAGCATTTT. Translated, this gives CASSLVQGQPQHF.